This T cell receptor beta chain was found in a study of blood T cell repertoires in COVID-19. The CDR3 is made up of 16 amino acids. Germline CDR1 and CDR2: SGDLS and YYNGEE. Trimming took 4 bases from V and 2 from J; bases not matched to a gene: 7. The table came from immunoSEQ multiplex PCR; TCRdb's copy has only in-frame clones and leaves some out. The top ten hold over 11% of the sample, which has about 160,000 clones, 78% seen once. This chain joins TRBV9 and TRBJ2-3, with 10 bases fitting TRBD2. The receptor's source is a woman older than 75 with acute or convalescent COVID-19. The sample consisted of peripheral blood. Here the CDR3 DNA reads TGTGCCAGCAGCCCTGGGACTAGCGAATACACAGATACGCAGTATTTT. Residues: CASSPGTSEYTDTQYF.